This T cell receptor (beta chain) was retrieved from a study of blood T cell repertoires in COVID-19. Study context: There were acute and convalescent COVID-19 samples, and they came from the United States, Italy and Spain. Nucleic acid was either cDNA or gDNA, and it came from T cells, B-cell-depleted T cells, or PBMCs.

The CDR3 has 15 residues. V was clipped by 1 base and J by 2 bases, with 8 bases between them. CDR1 is LNHNV and CDR2 is YYDKDF in the germline V gene (reference sequence). Methods used by the authors: Nucleated cell counts were estimated from reference gene primer amplification. This table comes from immunoSEQ multiplex PCR, and its TCRdb copy is limited to in-frame clones, with some not included. That table gives V, J and clone size, and the DNA gave D and trimming. The table shows 160,000 or so clones, with 75% to 85% occurring only once. The specimen was peripheral blood. This chain joins TRBV15 and TRBJ2-2, with D unclear. The sequence was obtained from a man in his 60s with acute or convalescent COVID-19. The CDR3 loop is CATSRASRNTGELFF. The CDR3 nucleotides read TGTGCCACCAGCAGAGCTTCCAGAAACACCGGGGAGCTGTTTTTT.